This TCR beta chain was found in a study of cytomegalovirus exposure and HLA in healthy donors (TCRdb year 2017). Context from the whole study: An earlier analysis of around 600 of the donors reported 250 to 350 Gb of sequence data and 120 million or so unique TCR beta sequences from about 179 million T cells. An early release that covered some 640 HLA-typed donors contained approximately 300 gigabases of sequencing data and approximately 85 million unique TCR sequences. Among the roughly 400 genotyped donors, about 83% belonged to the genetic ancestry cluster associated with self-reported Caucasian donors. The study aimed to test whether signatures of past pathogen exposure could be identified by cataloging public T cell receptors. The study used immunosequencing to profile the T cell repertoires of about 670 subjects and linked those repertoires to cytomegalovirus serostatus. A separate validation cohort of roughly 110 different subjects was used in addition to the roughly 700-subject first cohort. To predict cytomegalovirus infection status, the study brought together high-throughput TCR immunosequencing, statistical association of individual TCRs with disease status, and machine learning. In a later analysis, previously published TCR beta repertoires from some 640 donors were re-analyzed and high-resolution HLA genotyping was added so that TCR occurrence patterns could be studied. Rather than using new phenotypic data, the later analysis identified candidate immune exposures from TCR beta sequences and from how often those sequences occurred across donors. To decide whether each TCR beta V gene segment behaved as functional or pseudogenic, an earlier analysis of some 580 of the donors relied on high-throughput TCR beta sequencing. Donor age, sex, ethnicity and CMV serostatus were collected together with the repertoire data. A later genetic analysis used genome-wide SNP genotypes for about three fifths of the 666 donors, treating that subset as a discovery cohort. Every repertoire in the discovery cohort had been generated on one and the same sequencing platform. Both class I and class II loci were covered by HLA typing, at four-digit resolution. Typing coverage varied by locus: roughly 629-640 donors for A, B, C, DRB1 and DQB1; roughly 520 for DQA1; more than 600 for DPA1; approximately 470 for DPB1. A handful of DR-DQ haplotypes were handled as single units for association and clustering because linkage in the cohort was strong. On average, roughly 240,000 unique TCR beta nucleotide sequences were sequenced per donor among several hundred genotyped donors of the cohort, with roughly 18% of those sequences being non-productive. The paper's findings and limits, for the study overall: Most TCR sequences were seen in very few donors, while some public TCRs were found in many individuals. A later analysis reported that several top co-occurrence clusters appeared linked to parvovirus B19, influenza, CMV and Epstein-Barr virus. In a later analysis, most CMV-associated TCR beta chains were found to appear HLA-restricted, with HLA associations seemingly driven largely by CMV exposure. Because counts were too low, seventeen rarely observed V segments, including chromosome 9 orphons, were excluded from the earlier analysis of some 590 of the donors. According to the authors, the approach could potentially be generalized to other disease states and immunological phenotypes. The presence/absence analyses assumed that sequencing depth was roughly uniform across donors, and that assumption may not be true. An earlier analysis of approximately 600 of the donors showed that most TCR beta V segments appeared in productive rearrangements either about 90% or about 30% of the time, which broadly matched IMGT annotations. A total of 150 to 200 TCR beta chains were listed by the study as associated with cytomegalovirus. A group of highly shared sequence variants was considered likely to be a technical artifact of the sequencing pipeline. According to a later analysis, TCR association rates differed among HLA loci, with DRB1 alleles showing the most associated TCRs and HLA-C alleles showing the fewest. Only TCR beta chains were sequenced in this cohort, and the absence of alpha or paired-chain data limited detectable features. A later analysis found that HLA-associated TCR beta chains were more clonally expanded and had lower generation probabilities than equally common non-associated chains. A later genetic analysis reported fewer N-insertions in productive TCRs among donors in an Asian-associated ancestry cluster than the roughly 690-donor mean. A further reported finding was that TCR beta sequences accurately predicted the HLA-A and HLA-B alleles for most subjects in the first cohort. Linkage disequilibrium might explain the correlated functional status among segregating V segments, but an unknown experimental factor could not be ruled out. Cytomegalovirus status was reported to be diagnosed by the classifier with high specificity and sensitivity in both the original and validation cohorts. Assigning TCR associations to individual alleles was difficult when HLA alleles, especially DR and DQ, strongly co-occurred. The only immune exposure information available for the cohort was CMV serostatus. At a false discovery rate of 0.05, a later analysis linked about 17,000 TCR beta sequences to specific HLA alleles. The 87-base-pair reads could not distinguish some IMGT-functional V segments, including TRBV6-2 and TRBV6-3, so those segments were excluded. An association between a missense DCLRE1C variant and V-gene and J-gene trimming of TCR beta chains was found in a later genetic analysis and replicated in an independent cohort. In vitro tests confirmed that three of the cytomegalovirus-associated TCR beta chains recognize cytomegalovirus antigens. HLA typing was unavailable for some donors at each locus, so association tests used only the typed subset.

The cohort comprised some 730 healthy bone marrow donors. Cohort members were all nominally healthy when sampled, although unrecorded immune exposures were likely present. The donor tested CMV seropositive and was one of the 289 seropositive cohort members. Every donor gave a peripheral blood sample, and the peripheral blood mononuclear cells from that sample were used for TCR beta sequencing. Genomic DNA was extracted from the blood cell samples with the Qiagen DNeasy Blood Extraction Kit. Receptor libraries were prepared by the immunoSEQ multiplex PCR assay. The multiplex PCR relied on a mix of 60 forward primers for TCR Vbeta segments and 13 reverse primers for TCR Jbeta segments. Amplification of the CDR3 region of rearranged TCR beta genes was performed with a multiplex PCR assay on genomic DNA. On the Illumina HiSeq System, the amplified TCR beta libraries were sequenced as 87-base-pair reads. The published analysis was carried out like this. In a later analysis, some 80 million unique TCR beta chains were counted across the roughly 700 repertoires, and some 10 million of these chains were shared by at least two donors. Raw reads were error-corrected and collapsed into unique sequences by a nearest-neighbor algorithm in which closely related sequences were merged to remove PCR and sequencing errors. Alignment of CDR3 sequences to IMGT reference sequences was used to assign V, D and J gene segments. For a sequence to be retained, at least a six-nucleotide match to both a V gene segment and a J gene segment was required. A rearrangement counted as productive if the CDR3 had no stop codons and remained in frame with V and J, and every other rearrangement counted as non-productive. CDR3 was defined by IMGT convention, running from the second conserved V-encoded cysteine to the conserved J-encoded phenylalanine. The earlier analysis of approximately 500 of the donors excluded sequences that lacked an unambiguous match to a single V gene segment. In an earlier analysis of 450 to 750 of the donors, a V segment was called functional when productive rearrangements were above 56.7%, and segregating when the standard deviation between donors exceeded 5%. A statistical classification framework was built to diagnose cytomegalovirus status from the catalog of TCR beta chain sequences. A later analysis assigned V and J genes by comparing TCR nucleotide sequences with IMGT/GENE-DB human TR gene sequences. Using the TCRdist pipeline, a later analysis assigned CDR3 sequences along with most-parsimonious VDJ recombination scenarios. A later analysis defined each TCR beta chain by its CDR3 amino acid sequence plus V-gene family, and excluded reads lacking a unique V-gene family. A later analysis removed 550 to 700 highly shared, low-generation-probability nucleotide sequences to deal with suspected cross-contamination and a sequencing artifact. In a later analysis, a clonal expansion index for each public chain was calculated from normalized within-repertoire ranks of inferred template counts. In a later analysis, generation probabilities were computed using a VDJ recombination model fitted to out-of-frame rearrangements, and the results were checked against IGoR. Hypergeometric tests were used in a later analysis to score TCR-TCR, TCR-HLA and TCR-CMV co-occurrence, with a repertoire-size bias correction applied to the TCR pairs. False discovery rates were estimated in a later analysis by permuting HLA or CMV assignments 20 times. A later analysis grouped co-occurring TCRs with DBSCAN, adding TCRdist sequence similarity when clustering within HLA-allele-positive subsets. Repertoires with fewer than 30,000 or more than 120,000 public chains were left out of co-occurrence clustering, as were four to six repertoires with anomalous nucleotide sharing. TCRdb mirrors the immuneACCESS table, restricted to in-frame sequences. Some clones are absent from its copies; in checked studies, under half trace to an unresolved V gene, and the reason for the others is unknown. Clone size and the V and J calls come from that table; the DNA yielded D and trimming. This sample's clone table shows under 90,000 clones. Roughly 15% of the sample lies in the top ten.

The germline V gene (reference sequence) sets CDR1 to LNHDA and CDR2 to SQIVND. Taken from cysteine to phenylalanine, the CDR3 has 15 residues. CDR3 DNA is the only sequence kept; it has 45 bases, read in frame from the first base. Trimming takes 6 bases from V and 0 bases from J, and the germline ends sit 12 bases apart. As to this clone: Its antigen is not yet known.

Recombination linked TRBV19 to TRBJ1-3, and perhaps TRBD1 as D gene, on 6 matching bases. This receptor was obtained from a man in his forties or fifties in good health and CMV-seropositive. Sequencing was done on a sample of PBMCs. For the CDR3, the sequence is CASRRGGLSGNTIYF. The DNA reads TGTGCCAGTAGAAGGGGGGGCCTCTCTGGAAACACCATATATTTT.